This record looks at one T cell receptor beta chain sequence and its context. Its antigen is currently unknown. This sample is part of a study of T cells after yellow fever vaccination. Study details: Researchers used SMART-Seq v4 Ultra Low Input to prepare fractions that had low cell numbers.

Findings of the study overall: There was a small share of clonotypes that showed up in both the CD4 and CD8 compartments. The study found a weaker secondary response that peaked faster, day 5 versus 15.

TCRdb processed the 5' RACE reads anew with MiXCR; each CDR3 protein has one entry. The sample contains about 300,000 distinct CDR3 sequences, 7.5% to 9.5% of which appear only once. The CDR3 loop spans 14 amino acids. Germline trimming cut 5 bases from V and 10 bases from J; bases unmatched to any gene: 12. CDR1 DFQATT and CDR2 SNEGSKA come from the germline V gene (reference sequence). This clonotype originated in a man between 18 and 29 years old who received the YFV17D yellow fever vaccine. The chain carries TRBV20-1 and TRBJ1-4; 8 bases are shared with TRBD1. This specimen was CD4+ T cells sorted from PBMCs, taken 5 days after the yellow fever booster vaccination. CDR3 sequence reads: CSALDRGSSRKLFF. CDR3 in DNA: TGCAGTGCTCTCGACAGGGGCTCATCCAGAAAACTGTTTTTT.